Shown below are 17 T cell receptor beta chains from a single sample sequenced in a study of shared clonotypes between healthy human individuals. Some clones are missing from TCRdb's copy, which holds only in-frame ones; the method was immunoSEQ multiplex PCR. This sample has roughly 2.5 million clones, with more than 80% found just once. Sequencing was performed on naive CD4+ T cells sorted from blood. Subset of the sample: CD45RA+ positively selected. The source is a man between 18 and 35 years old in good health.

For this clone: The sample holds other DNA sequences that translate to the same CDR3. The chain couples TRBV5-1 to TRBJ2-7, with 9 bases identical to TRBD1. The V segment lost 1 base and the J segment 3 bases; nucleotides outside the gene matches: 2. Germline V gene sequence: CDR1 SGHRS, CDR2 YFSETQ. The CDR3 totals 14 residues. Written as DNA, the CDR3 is TGCGCCAGCAGCTTGTGGGGACAGGGCTACGAGCAGTACTTC. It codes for CASSLWGQGYEQYF.

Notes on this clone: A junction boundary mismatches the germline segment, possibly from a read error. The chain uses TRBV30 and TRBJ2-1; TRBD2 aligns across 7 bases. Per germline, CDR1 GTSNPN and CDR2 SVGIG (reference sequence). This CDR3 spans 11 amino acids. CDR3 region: CAQAGYNGQFF. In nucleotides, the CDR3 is TGTGCCCAAGCGGGGTACAATGGGCAGTTCTTC. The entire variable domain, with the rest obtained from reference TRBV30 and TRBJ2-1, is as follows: SQTIHQWPATLVQPVGSPLSLECTVEGTSNPNLYWYRQAAGRGLQLLFYSVGIGQISSEVPQNLSASRPQDRQFILSSKKLLLSDSGFYLCAQAGYNGQFFGPGTRLTVL.

The CDR3 spells CASSGSPGVNTEAFF. Here the CDR3 DNA reads TGTGCCAGCAGTGGGTCCCCAGGAGTGAACACTGAAGCTTTCTTT. V usage is TRBV6-1 and J usage is TRBJ1-1, with D uncertain. V shed 4 bases and J shed 0 bases, with 12 bases lying between them. Germline V gene lookup returns CDR1 MNHNS and CDR2 SASEGT. This CDR3 is built from 15 residues.

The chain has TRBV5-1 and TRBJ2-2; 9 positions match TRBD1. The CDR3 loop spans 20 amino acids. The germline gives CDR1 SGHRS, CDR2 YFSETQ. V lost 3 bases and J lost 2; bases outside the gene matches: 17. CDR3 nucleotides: TGCGCCAGCAGCTCATCCGGGACAGGGATGGGTAGCGGCAACACCGGGGAGCTGTTTTTT. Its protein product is CASSSSGTGMGSGNTGELFF.

The CDR3 coding sequence is TGTGCCAGCTCACCGGACAGGGCAGGGCTGTTTTTT. Its protein product is CASSPDRAGLFF. This chain joins TRBV18 and TRBJ2-2; TRBD1 matches at 8 bases. Germline assignment: CDR1 KGHSH and CDR2 LQKENI. The length of the CDR3 is 12 residues. The junction had 4 bases not matched to a gene; V was cut back by 3 bases and J by 13 bases.

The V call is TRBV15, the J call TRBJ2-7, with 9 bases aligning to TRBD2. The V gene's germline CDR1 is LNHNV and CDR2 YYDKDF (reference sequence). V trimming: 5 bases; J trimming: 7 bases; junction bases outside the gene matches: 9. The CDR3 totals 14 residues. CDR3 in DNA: TGTGCCACCAGCCCTATATCTAGCGGGATAGAGCAGTACTTC. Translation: CATSPISSGIEQYF.

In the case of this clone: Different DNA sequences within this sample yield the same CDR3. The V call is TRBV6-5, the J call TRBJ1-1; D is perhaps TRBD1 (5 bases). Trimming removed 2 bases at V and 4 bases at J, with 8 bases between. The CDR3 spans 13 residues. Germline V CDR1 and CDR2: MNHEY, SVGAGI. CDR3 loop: CASSYGGGTEAFF. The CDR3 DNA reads TGTGCCAGCAGTTACGGGGGGGGCACTGAAGCTTTCTTT.

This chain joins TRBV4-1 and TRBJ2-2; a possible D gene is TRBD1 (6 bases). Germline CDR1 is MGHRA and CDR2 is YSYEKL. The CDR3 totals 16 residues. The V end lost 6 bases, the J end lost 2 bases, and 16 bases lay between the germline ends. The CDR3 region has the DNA TGCGCCAGCAGTCAACAGGGAACCATAAACACCGGGGAGCTGTTTTTT. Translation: CASSQQGTINTGELFF.

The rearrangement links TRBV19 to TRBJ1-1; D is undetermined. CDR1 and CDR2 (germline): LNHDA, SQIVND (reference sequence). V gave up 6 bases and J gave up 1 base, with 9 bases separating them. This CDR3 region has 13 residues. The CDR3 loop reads CASSRRQNTEAFF. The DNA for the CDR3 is TGTGCCAGTAGCCGAAGGCAGAACACTGAAGCTTTCTTT.

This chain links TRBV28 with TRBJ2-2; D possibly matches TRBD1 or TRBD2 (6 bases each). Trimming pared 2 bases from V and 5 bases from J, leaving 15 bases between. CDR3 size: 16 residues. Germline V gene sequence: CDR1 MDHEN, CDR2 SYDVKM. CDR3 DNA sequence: TGTGCCAGCAGTTTACCAGGGGTGAGCGGGACCGGGGAGCTGTTTTTT. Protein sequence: CASSLPGVSGTGELFF.

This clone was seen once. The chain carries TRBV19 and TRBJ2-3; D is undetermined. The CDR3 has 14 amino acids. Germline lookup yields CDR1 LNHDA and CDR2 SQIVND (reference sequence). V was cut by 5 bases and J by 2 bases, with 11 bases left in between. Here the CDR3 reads CASSPWTSTDTQYF. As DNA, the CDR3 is TGTGCCAGTAGTCCATGGACCTCCACAGATACGCAGTATTTT.

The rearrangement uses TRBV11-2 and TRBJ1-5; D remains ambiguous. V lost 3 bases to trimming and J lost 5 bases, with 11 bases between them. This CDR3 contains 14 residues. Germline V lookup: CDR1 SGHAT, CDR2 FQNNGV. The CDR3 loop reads CASSLDGHYQPQHF. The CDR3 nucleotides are TGTGCCAGCAGCTTGGACGGCCATTATCAGCCCCAGCATTTT.

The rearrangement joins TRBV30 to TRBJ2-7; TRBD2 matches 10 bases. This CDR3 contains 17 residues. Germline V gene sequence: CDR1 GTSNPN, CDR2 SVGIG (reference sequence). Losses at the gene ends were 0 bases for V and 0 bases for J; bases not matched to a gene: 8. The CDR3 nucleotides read TGTGCCTGGAGTGTAGAACGAACTAGCGGGGTCTCCTACGAGCAGTACTTC. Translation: CAWSVERTSGVSYEQYF.

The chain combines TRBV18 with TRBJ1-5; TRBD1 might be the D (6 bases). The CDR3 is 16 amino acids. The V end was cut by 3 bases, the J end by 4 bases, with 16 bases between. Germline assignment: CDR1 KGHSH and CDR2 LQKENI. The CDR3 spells CASSPSSGQTNQPQHF. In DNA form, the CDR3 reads TGTGCCAGCTCACCGTCTTCTGGACAGACAAATCAGCCCCAGCATTTT.

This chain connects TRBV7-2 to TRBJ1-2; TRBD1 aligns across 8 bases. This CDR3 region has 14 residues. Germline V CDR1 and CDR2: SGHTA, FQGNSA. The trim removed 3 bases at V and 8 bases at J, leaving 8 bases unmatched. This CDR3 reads CASSFLGQGGGYTF. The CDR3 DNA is TGTGCCAGCAGCTTCCTCGGACAGGGTGGGGGCTACACCTTC.

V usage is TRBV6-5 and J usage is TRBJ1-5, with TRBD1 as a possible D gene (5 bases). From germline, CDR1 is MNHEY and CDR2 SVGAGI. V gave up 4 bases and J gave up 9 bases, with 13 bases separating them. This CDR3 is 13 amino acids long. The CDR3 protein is CASSSSRGTPQHF. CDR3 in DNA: TGTGCCAGCAGTTCGAGTCGGGGGACGCCCCAGCATTTT.

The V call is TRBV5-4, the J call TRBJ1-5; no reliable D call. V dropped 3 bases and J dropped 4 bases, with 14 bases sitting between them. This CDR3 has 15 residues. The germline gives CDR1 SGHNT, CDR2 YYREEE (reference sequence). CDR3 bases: TGTGCCAGCAGCTGTGCTACGGTTGGTAATCAGCCCCAGCATTTT. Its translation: CASSCATVGNQPQHF.